The clone carrying this T cell receptor beta chain appeared a few times. The sample's time point: before trial treatment. The data stem from a study of low-dose radiotherapy and immunotherapy resistance in tumors. Across the whole study: Cohort 2 was treated with 1 Gy per fraction every two weeks, amounting to 13 Gy across 26 weeks. Each patient was administered nivolumab intravenously at 240 mg, which was a flat dose, every two weeks, along with intravenous ipilimumab at 1 mg/kg every six weeks.

Both TCRalpha and TCRbeta chains were reverse transcribed with V-gene-specific primers. It was with a constant-region primer and a V-primer adapter that TCRs were amplified over roughly 19 PCR cycles. TCRdb re-analysed the reads in MiXCR, keeping a single row per CDR3 protein. The data show around 65,000 distinct CDR3 sequences, around 27% seen once. Losses at the gene ends were 4 bases for V and 0 bases for J; bases not matched to a gene: 17. The germline V gene encodes CDR1 ENHRY and CDR2 SYGVKD. The CDR3 spans 21 residues. The source was PBMCs, collected before treatment. V gene TRBV10-3 combines with J gene TRBJ2-3; the match to TRBD2 covers 12 bases. This sequence originates from a male donor with rectosigmoid adenocarcinoma. CDR3 DNA: TGTGCCATCAGTGCTCGAAGAGCGACTAGCGGGAGCGCGACTAGCACAGATACGCAGTATTTT. Translating it yields CAISARRATSGSATSTDTQYF.